One TCR beta chain is described in this entry. Its antigen is as yet unknown. The data derive from a study of beta chain features in type 1 diabetes. General observations from the study: TCRB CDR3s from Type 1 diabetes patients were moderately but significantly shorter in all four CD4+ subsets.

Reverse transcribing all isolated RNA meant expressed TCRB transcripts were sequenced. Naive, central memory and regulatory T cell samples averaged about 3.57 million immunoSEQ reads each. Sequencing used immunoSEQ multiplex PCR; TCRdb keeps in-frame clones, though not all of them. The sample includes hundreds of thousands of clones, around 13% of them seen just once. The sequencing input was central memory CD4+ T cells from blood. The sequence came from a man younger than 45 in good health.

The CDR3 bases are TGTGCCAGCTCACCACTTAGCGGCGGGGAGCTGTTTTTT. Translated, it gives CASSPLSGGELFF. This chain connects TRBV18 to TRBJ2-2, with a possible D match to TRBD2 (6 bases). The CDR3 length is 13 residues. V lost 1 base, J lost 7 bases, and 7 bases lay in between. From germline, CDR1 is KGHSH and CDR2 LQKENI.